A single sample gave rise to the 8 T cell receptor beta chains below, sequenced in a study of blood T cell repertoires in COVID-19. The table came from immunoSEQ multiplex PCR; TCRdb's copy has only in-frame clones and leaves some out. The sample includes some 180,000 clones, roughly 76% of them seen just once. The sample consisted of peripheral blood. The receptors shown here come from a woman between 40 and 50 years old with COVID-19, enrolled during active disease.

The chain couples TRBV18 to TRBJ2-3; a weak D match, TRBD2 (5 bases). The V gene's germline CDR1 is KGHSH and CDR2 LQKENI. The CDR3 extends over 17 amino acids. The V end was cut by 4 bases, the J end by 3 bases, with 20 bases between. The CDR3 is CASSLHPQRTATDTQYF. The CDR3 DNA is TGTGCCAGCTCACTTCACCCCCAGCGGACCGCGACAGATACGCAGTATTTT.

The CDR3 DNA follows: TGTGCCAGCAGCTCCCTCGGGGGGATGAGCTACACCTTC. Translating it yields CASSSLGGMSYTF. The chain employs TRBV11-2 and TRBJ1-2; weak D call: TRBD1 (5 bases). The germline V gene encodes CDR1 SGHAT and CDR2 FQNNGV. V lost 4 bases and J 9 bases, leaving 15 bases between the germline ends. This CDR3 region has 13 residues.

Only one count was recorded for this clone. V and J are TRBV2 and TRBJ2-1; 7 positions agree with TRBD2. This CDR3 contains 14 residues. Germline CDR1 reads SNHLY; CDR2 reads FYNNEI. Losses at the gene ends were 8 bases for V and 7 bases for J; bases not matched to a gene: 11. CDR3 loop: CASGPSGVRNEQFF. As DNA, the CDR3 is TGTGCCAGCGGGCCGAGCGGGGTTAGGAATGAGCAGTTCTTC.

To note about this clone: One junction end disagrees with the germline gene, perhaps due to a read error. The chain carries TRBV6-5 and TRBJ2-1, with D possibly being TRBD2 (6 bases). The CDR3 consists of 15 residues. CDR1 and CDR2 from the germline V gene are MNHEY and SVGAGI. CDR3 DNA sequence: TGTGCCAGTAGTTCCGGCGGGGCGACAACAGCTGAGCAGTTCTTC. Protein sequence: CASSSGGATTAEQFF.

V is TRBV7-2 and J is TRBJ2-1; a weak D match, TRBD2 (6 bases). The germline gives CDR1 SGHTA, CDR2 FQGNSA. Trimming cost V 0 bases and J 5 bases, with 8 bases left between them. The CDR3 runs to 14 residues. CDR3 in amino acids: CASSLAGGHNEQFF. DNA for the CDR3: TGTGCCAGCAGCTTAGCGGGGGGACACAATGAGCAGTTCTTC.

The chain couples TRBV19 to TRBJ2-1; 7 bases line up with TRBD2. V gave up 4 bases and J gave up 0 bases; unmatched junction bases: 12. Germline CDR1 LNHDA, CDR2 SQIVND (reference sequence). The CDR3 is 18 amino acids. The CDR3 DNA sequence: TGTGCCAGTAGTAAGGTGGCTAGCGGAATTGTCTCCTACAATGAGCAGTTCTTC. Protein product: CASSKVASGIVSYNEQFF.

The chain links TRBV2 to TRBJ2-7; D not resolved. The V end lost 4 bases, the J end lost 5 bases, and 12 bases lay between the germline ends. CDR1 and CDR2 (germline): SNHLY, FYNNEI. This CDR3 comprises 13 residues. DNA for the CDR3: TGTGCCAGCAGTGCGGAGTTGGCTGACGAGCAGTACGTC. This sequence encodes CASSAELADEQYV.

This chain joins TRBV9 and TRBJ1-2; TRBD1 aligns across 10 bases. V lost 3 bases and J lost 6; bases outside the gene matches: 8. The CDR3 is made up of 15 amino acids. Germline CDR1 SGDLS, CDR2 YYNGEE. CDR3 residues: CASSERQGALDGYTF. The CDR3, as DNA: TGTGCCAGCAGCGAGCGACAGGGGGCTTTGGATGGCTACACCTTC.